This T cell receptor beta chain was identified during a study of radiotherapy plus CTLA-4 blockade in lung cancer (dated by TCRdb to about 2018). Looking at the study overall: Among the enrolled patients, about 19% had an objective response, and about 30% reached disease control. Overall study results and their limits: After treatment with radiotherapy and ipilimumab, TCR clones that came from tumors expanded in the peripheral blood. Increased serum interferon-beta after radiation, together with early dynamic changes in blood T cell clones, were reported to be the strongest predictors of response.

Library creation used the immunoSEQ multiplex PCR assay. TCRdb limited this immuneACCESS table to in-frame rearrangements with V and J called. A share of clones is missing; checked studies link under half to unresolved V genes, and the rest is unexplained. For this sample there are some 60,000 clones; 70% to 85% appear just once. The ten biggest clones cover roughly 4% of the sample. V lost 5 bases and J lost 3 bases; the stretch between them is 14 bases long. Measured from the cysteine to the phenylalanine, the CDR3 is 14 residues long. The read is trimmed to its CDR3 DNA, 42 bases read in frame from base 1. Looking up the germline V gene (reference sequence) yields CDR1 LNHDA and CDR2 SQIVND. This clone occurred a few times. The target of this receptor is not known. No base quality values were provided; no much bigger clone lies one nucleotide off. The study evaluated CTLA-4 blockade (ipilimumab) given together with focal radiation therapy in patients who had chemo-refractory metastatic non-small-cell lung cancer.

The specimen was peripheral blood, collected from a patient treated with radiotherapy plus ipilimumab. The chain is assembled from TRBV19 and TRBJ2-7; perhaps TRBD2 is the D gene, with 5 bases matching. The receptor comes from a human donor with non-small cell lung cancer who had a partial response to radiotherapy plus ipilimumab. The CDR3 protein sequence reads: CASSAQSGSYEQYF. The DNA sequence is TGTGCCAGTAGTGCCCAGTCGGGGAGCTACGAGCAGTACTTC. The full variable domain, completed from the reference TRBV19 and TRBJ2-7 proteins outside the CDR3, reads DGGITQSPKYLFRKEGQNVTLSCEQNLNHDAMYWYRQDPGQGLRLIYYSQIVNDFQKGDIAEGYSVSREKKESFPLTVTSAQKNPTAFYLCASSAQSGSYEQYFGPGTRLTVT.